The 3 T cell receptor beta chains below all came from one sample that was sequenced in a study of T cell changes during pregnancy in multiple sclerosis. Clones were sequenced by immunoSEQ multiplex PCR, and TCRdb holds only the in-frame ones, with some missing. The sample carries approximately 60,000 clones, 80% to 95% recorded once. The source was peripheral blood, collected after pregnancy. Source of these receptors: a female donor in good health, enrolled as a control in a pregnancy study.

V and J are TRBV19 and TRBJ2-7, with 8 bases matching TRBD1. This CDR3 has 13 residues. Germline V gene data show CDR1 as LNHDA and CDR2 as SQIVND (reference sequence). Trimming cost V 5 bases and J 6 bases; bases outside gene matches: 6. Written as DNA, the CDR3 is TGTGCCAGTAGTGCCGGACAGGGTGGCGAGCAGTACTTC. Amino acid sequence: CASSAGQGGEQYF.

This clone was found a few times. The chain recombines TRBV6-4 with TRBJ2-1; 10 bases align to TRBD2. The germline V gene has CDR1 MRHNA and CDR2 SNTAGT. This CDR3 has 14 amino acids. Trimming at V came to 0 bases and at J to 8 bases, leaving 1 base not matched to a gene. The CDR3 region is CASSDSGTSDEQFF. The DNA of the CDR3 is TGTGCCAGCAGTGACTCCGGGACTAGCGATGAGCAGTTCTTC.

The gene calls are TRBV15 and TRBJ2-1, with 8 nucleotides matching TRBD2. The CDR3 runs to 14 residues. Germline V gene data show CDR1 as LNHNV and CDR2 as YYDKDF (reference sequence). The junction had 4 bases not matched to a gene; V was cut back by 9 bases and J by 0 bases. The CDR3 sequence is CATGGRSSYNEQFF. DNA of the CDR3: TGTGCCACGGGCGGGAGGAGCTCCTACAATGAGCAGTTCTTC.